This T cell receptor beta chain was sequenced in a study of cytomegalovirus exposure and HLA in healthy donors. PCR primers comprised 60 Vbeta and 13 Jbeta primers. Libraries were prepared by immunoSEQ multiplex PCR; TCRdb keeps only in-frame clonotypes and omits some of them. The sample contains over 200,000 clones, about 77% of which appear only once. All the people who gave samples were healthy bone marrow donors. Germline-derived CDR1 and CDR2 are SGHRS and YFSETQ. The CDR3 has 15 residues. The ends lost 4 bases at V and 10 bases at J; junction bases unmatched: 6. The table lists this clone with a few counts.

The receptor was isolated from a woman aged 25-40 years in good health and CMV-seronegative. The chain combines TRBV5-1 with TRBJ2-1, with 15 bases identical to TRBD2. The sample comprised PBMCs. The CDR3 here is CASSVGTSGGQEQFF. CDR3 nucleotides: TGCGCCAGCAGCGTCGGGACTAGCGGGGGGCAGGAGCAGTTCTTC.